This is a list of T cell receptor beta chains from one sample in a study of technical replicates of blood from a handful of donors. The method was immunoSEQ multiplex PCR; TCRdb's version includes in-frame clones alone and lacks a portion of them. The sample carries about 76,000 clones, 80% to 90% recorded once. Specimen: PBMCs. The receptors were sampled from a human donor in good health. Some clones in this sample may be carry-over from other donors' samples. Each CDR3 is given with its conserved first and last residue. The D gene is left open where the match is weak. Only some rows state a clone size, as once, few, many or a class for expanded clones.

D gene: .
clone size: .
V gene: TRBV4-2
J gene: TRBJ2-7
CDR3 protein: CASSQGPTGGEQYF
CDR3 DNA: TGTGCCAGCAGCCAAGGTCCTACAGGTGGGGAGCAGTACTTC

D gene: .
clone size: .
V gene: TRBV9
J gene: TRBJ1-5
CDR3 protein: CASSGGTSNQPQHF
CDR3 DNA: TGTGCCAGCAGCGGCGGGACTAGCAATCAGCCCCAGCATTTT

D gene: .
clone size: .
V gene: TRBV7-9
J gene: TRBJ2-3
CDR3 protein: CASSSDRRIFTDTQYF
CDR3 DNA: TGTGCCAGCAGCTCTGACAGGCGGATATTCACAGATACGCAGTATTTT

D gene: TRBD1
clone size: .
V gene: TRBV6-5
J gene: TRBJ2-5
CDR3 protein: CASRPQGAGETQYF
CDR3 DNA: TGTGCCAGCAGGCCACAGGGGGCCGGGGAGACCCAGTACTTC

D gene: TRBD1
clone size: .
V gene: TRBV4-1
J gene: TRBJ1-5
CDR3 protein: CASSQGTGGVGKPQHF
CDR3 DNA: TGCGCCAGCAGCCAGGGGACAGGGGGCGTCGGTAAGCCCCAGCATTTT

D gene: .
clone size: .
V gene: TRBV15
J gene: TRBJ2-5
CDR3 protein: CATSRDQGSLETQYF
CDR3 DNA: TGTGCCACCAGCAGAGATCAGGGCAGCCTAGAGACCCAGTACTTC

D gene: .
clone size: few
V gene: TRBV15
J gene: TRBJ2-7
CDR3 protein: CATSRDLSGSYEQYF
CDR3 DNA: TGTGCCACCAGCAGAGATCTGAGCGGCTCCTACGAGCAGTACTTC

D gene: TRBD1
clone size: .
V gene: TRBV2
J gene: TRBJ2-4
CDR3 protein: CASSTGARDIQYF
CDR3 DNA: TGTGCCAGTTCAACAGGGGCGAGGGACATTCAGTACTTC

D gene: TRBD2
clone size: .
V gene: TRBV5-4
J gene: TRBJ2-5
CDR3 protein: CASSTGPAGVREQYF
CDR3 DNA: TGTGCCAGCAGCACCGGCCCAGCGGGAGTAAGAGAGCAGTACTTC

D gene: .
clone size: .
V gene: TRBV7-2
J gene: TRBJ2-2
CDR3 protein: CASSPLAIATGELFF
CDR3 DNA: TGTGCCAGCAGCCCTCTAGCAATCGCCACCGGGGAGCTGTTTTTT

D gene: .
clone size: .
V gene: TRBV6-5
J gene: TRBJ1-2
CDR3 protein: CASSSTGLPSYGYTF
CDR3 DNA: TGTGCCAGCAGTTCCACAGGGTTGCCCAGCTATGGCTACACCTTC

D gene: TRBD1
clone size: once
V gene: TRBV5-1
J gene: TRBJ2-5
CDR3 protein: CASSLGISGQGAETQYF
CDR3 DNA: TGCGCCAGCAGCTTGGGAATCTCTGGCCAGGGGGCAGAGACCCAGTACTTC

D gene: .
clone size: .
V gene: TRBV7-2
J gene: TRBJ2-1
CDR3 protein: CASSSRYSLAEQFF
CDR3 DNA: TGTGCCAGCAGCTCCCGATACTCACTAGCTGAGCAGTTCTTC

D gene: .
clone size: .
V gene: TRBV7-3
J gene: TRBJ1-1
CDR3 protein: CASSLEGGNTEAFF
CDR3 DNA: TGTGCCAGCAGCTTAGAAGGGGGGAACACTGAAGCTTTCTTT

D gene: TRBD1
clone size: .
V gene: TRBV7-6
J gene: TRBJ2-1
CDR3 protein: CASSSMTGTNEQFF
CDR3 DNA: TGTGCCAGCAGCTCCATGACAGGGACCAATGAGCAGTTCTTC

D gene: .
clone size: .
V gene: TRBV15
J gene: TRBJ1-4
CDR3 protein: CATSRDRGTTNEKLFF
CDR3 DNA: TGTGCCACCAGCAGAGATAGGGGGACAACTAATGAAAAACTGTTTTTT

D gene: .
clone size: .
V gene: TRBV7-2
J gene: TRBJ2-7
CDR3 protein: CASSVGLIGYEQYF
CDR3 DNA: TGTGCCAGCAGCGTGGGACTCATCGGTTACGAGCAGTACTTC

D gene: .
clone size: .
V gene: TRBV6-5
J gene: TRBJ2-7
CDR3 protein: CASSYSDGGSYEQYF
CDR3 DNA: TGTGCCAGCAGTTACTCAGACGGGGGATCCTACGAGCAGTACTTC

D gene: .
clone size: few
V gene: TRBV6-1
J gene: TRBJ2-3
CDR3 protein: CASSEKGEPPDTQYF
CDR3 DNA: TGTGCCAGCAGTGAAAAGGGGGAGCCCCCGGATACGCAGTATTTT

D gene: .
clone size: .
V gene: TRBV7-2
J gene: TRBJ2-6
CDR3 protein: CASSLTALSSGANVLTF
CDR3 DNA: TGTGCCAGCAGCTTGACTGCGCTAAGCTCTGGGGCCAACGTCCTGACTTTC

D gene: .
clone size: .
V gene: TRBV5-4
J gene: TRBJ2-7
CDR3 protein: CASSLAGTASYEQYF
CDR3 DNA: TGTGCCAGCAGCTTGGCCGGAACAGCCTCCTACGAGCAGTACTTC

D gene: TRBD1
clone size: .
V gene: TRBV7-9
J gene: TRBJ2-5
CDR3 protein: CASSTPRGRRETQYF
CDR3 DNA: TGTGCCAGCAGCACCCCAAGGGGGCGCCGGGAGACCCAGTACTTC

D gene: .
clone size: .
V gene: TRBV28
J gene: TRBJ2-5
CDR3 protein: CASSLAGSYQETQYF
CDR3 DNA: TGTGCCAGCAGTTTAGCGGGGTCGTACCAAGAGACCCAGTACTTC

D gene: TRBD2
clone size: once
V gene: TRBV7-9
J gene: TRBJ2-5
CDR3 protein: CASSSSGSGQETQYF
CDR3 DNA: TGTGCCAGCAGCTCTAGCGGGAGTGGGCAAGAGACCCAGTACTTC

D gene: .
clone size: .
V gene: TRBV7-9
J gene: TRBJ2-5
CDR3 protein: CASSSDTRRGTQYF
CDR3 DNA: TGTGCCAGCAGCTCCGACACCCGGAGGGGGACCCAGTACTTC

D gene: TRBD2
clone size: .
V gene: TRBV6-4
J gene: TRBJ2-7
CDR3 protein: CARTRRVGREGEQYF
CDR3 DNA: TGTGCCAGAACTCGTAGGGTGGGACGGGAGGGAGAGCAGTACTTC

D gene: .
clone size: .
V gene: TRBV6-1
J gene: TRBJ1-4
CDR3 protein: CASDHGVGEKLFF
CDR3 DNA: TGTGCCAGCGATCATGGAGTAGGTGAAAAACTGTTTTTT

D gene: .
clone size: .
V gene: TRBV23-1
J gene: TRBJ1-6
CDR3 protein: CASRTVRASYNSPLHF
CDR3 DNA: TGCGCCAGCAGGACAGTTCGGGCGTCCTATAATTCACCCCTCCACTTT

D gene: TRBD2
clone size: .
V gene: TRBV7-9
J gene: TRBJ2-1
CDR3 protein: CASSLGTSGVYNEQFF
CDR3 DNA: TGTGCCAGCAGCCTTGGGACTAGCGGGGTCTACAATGAGCAGTTCTTC

D gene: TRBD2
clone size: .
V gene: TRBV6-6
J gene: TRBJ2-1
CDR3 protein: CASSPTGTSRNEQFF
CDR3 DNA: TGTGCCAGCAGCCCGACCGGGACTAGCCGCAATGAGCAGTTCTTC

D gene: TRBD1
clone size: .
V gene: TRBV6-6
J gene: TRBJ1-3
CDR3 protein: CASSTTGANSGNTIYF
CDR3 DNA: TGTGCCAGCAGCACTACAGGGGCCAACTCTGGAAACACCATATATTTT

D gene: TRBD1
clone size: .
V gene: TRBV5-4
J gene: TRBJ2-7
CDR3 protein: CASSKGQGTDSGEQYF
CDR3 DNA: TGTGCCAGCAGCAAAGGACAGGGAACGGATAGTGGCGAGCAGTACTTC

D gene: .
clone size: .
V gene: TRBV15
J gene: TRBJ1-4
CDR3 protein: CATSSRSGGPPEKLFF
CDR3 DNA: TGTGCCACCAGCAGCCGAAGTGGAGGGCCACCCGAAAAACTGTTTTTT

D gene: .
clone size: .
V gene: TRBV5-1
J gene: TRBJ2-7
CDR3 protein: CASSLAGGSYEQYF
CDR3 DNA: TGCGCCAGCAGCTTAGCCGGGGGTTCCTACGAGCAGTACTTC

D gene: TRBD1
clone size: once
V gene: TRBV18
J gene: TRBJ1-5
CDR3 protein: CASSPPGGAGNQPQHF
CDR3 DNA: TGTGCCAGCTCACCCCCAGGGGGCGCGGGCAATCAGCCCCAGCATTTT

D gene: TRBD1
clone size: .
V gene: TRBV6-5
J gene: TRBJ1-5
CDR3 protein: CASSLSGGAAPQHF
CDR3 DNA: TGTGCCAGCAGTCTCTCAGGGGGCGCCGCCCCCCAGCATTTT

D gene: .
clone size: .
V gene: TRBV18
J gene: TRBJ1-5
CDR3 protein: CASSLDTLNQPQHF
CDR3 DNA: TGTGCCAGCTCACTGGACACACTCAATCAGCCCCAGCATTTT

D gene: TRBD2
clone size: .
V gene: TRBV5-1
J gene: TRBJ2-3
CDR3 protein: CASGTSGMSTDTQYF
CDR3 DNA: TGCGCCAGCGGTACTAGCGGGATGAGCACAGATACGCAGTATTTT

D gene: .
clone size: .
V gene: TRBV7-3
J gene: TRBJ1-6
CDR3 protein: CASSSRGGSYNSPLHF
CDR3 DNA: TGTGCCAGCAGCTCTCGTGGAGGGTCCTATAATTCACCCCTCCACTTT

D gene: .
clone size: once
V gene: TRBV27
J gene: TRBJ2-1
CDR3 protein: CASSFRGDSSYNEQFF
CDR3 DNA: TGTGCCAGCAGTTTCAGGGGGGACAGCTCCTACAATGAGCAGTTCTTC

D gene: .
clone size: .
V gene: TRBV15
J gene: TRBJ2-3
CDR3 protein: CATSRRGREIRTDTQYF
CDR3 DNA: TGTGCCACCAGCAGAAGAGGGCGGGAAATCCGCACAGATACGCAGTATTTT

D gene: .
clone size: .
V gene: TRBV5-5
J gene: TRBJ1-6
CDR3 protein: CASSFQYNSPLHF
CDR3 DNA: TGTGCCAGCAGCTTCCAGTATAATTCACCCCTCCACTTT